This TCR beta chain was profiled in a study of shared clonotypes between healthy human individuals. General observations from the study: Sharing across four donors was seen in 4% to 6.5% of naive CD4 clonotypes. The study generally estimated greater richness for naive than memory subsets.

About this clone itself: Its antigen is not identified.

Germline V gene lookup returns CDR1 MNHNY and CDR2 SVGAGI (reference sequence). The ends were cut back, 5 bases at V and 4 bases at J, with 12 bases in the middle. The CDR3 has 14 amino acids. CD8 cells classed as naive were CD45RO-negative and positively selected for CCR7, excluding terminally differentiated effector memory CD45RA+ cells. Each subset's genomic DNA was split evenly across several immunoSEQ plates. Sorted-subset replicate PCRs used 150 to 200 ng of genomic DNA. This amount corresponded to approximately 30,000 T cell genomes. The data were produced by immunoSEQ multiplex PCR, yet TCRdb's version contains in-frame clones alone and is incomplete. This sample has over 2 million clones, with about 95% found just once.

The specimen sequenced was naive CD8+ T cells sorted from blood. V usage is TRBV6-6 and J usage is TRBJ1-5; no clear D gene. This TCR derives from a man between 18 and 35 years old in good health. For the CDR3, the DNA is TGTGCCAGCAGTACCCCGGGGAGTAATCAGCCCCAGCATTTT. As protein: CASSTPGSNQPQHF.